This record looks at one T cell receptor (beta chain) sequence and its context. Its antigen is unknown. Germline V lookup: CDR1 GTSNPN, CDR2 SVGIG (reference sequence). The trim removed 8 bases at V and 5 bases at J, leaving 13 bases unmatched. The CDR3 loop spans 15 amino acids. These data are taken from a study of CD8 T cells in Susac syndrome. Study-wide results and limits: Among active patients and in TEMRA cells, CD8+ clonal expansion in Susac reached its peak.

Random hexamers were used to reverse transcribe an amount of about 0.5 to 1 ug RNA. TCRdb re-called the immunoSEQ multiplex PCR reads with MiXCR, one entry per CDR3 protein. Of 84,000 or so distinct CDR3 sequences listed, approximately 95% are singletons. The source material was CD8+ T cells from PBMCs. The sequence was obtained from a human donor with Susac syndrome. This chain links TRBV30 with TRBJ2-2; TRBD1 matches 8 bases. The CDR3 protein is CAGGQVSDRTGELFF. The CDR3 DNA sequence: TGTGCCGGGGGACAGGTTTCAGATAGGACCGGGGAGCTGTTTTTT.